This T cell receptor (beta chain) is drawn from a study of cytomegalovirus exposure and HLA in healthy donors. V shed 5 bases and J 4 bases; nucleotides not matched to a gene: 6. The CDR3 contains 15 residues. CDR1 is SEHNR and CDR2 is FQNEAQ in the germline V gene (reference sequence). Amplification used 60 Vbeta primers and 13 Jbeta primers. Sequenced by immunoSEQ multiplex PCR; TCRdb stores in-frame clones only, minus some. Among fewer than 140,000 clones listed, more than 60% were seen once. The TCR was taken from a woman aged 45-65 years in good health and CMV-seropositive. The chain carries TRBV7-9 and TRBJ1-4; TRBD1 matches 8 bases. Sequenced material: PBMCs. DNA of the CDR3: TGTGCCAGCAGCAGTGACAGGGGCGATAATGAAAAACTGTTTTTT. Amino acids: CASSSDRGDNEKLFF.